The T cell receptor beta chain under discussion was sequenced for a study of blood T cell repertoires in COVID-19. The overall study: T cells, B-cell-depleted T cells, or PBMCs supplied cDNA or gDNA.

The CDR3 is made up of 13 amino acids. The ends were cut back, 3 bases at V and 3 bases at J, with 11 bases in the middle. The germline V gene encodes CDR1 DFQATT and CDR2 SNEGSKA (reference sequence). Per the study methods: Amplification with reference gene primers provided the estimates of nucleated cell counts. TCRdb's copy holds only in-frame clones and misses some; the assay was immunoSEQ multiplex PCR. V and J calls and clone size are as listed in that table; D and trimming were resolved from the DNA. The repertoire has roughly 140,000 clones, 80% to 85% of them found once; the top ten carry 8%.

The sequencing input was peripheral blood. This chain uses TRBV20-1 with TRBJ1-1, with D perhaps TRBD1 (5 bases). The clonotype comes from a human donor in a cohort sampled during active COVID-19. The CDR3 is CSASRGTYTEAFF. CDR3 sequence (DNA): TGCAGTGCTAGTCGGGGGACCTACACTGAAGCTTTCTTT.